The 15 T cell receptor beta chains below were found in one sample sequenced in a study of glioma-infiltrating T cells. Amplification of TCR alpha and beta CDR3 regions from RNA used iRepertoire nested multiplex PCR. TCRdb re-derived calls from the multiplex PCR reads in MiXCR, one entry per CDR3 protein. The sample consists of some 100,000 distinct CDR3 sequences, less than 30% of them appearing once. Sequenced: glioma tissue, nonneoplastic brain tissue, or PBMCs (not recorded which). These receptors all come from a human donor with low-grade glioma or glioblastoma, undergoing nonglioma brain surgery, or in good health (not recorded which).

The sample holds many counts of this clonotype. The rearrangement links TRBV7-9 to TRBJ2-7; TRBD1 matches at 10 bases. Germline V gene sequence: CDR1 SEHNR, CDR2 FQNEAQ (reference sequence). V trimming: 5 bases; J trimming: 5 bases; junction bases outside the gene matches: 12. The CDR3 is made up of 16 amino acids. The CDR3 loop reads CASSPTTGGGKNEQYF. DNA of the CDR3: TGTGCCAGCAGCCCTACGACAGGGGGCGGCAAAAACGAGCAGTACTTC.

The chain joins TRBV12-3 or TRBV12-4 to TRBJ1-2; a weak D match, TRBD1 (6 bases). Trimming removed 7 bases from V and 4 bases from J, with 13 bases in between. CDR3 length: 13 residues. Here the CDR3 reads CASNSGGGYGYTF. As DNA, the CDR3 is TGTGCCAGCAATTCGGGGGGCGGCTATGGCTACACCTTC.

This clonotype was seen many times. V usage is TRBV20-1 and J usage is TRBJ2-1; D unclear. V gave up 6 bases and J gave up 8 bases, with 11 bases separating them. The CDR3 runs to 11 residues. The germline V gene encodes CDR1 DFQATT and CDR2 SNEGSKA (reference sequence). In DNA, the CDR3 is TGCAGTGCAAATCCCGTACATGAGCAGTTCTTC. It translates to CSANPVHEQFF.

This clonotype was detected ten times or more. The V and J genes are TRBV29-1 and TRBJ1-2, with D perhaps matching TRBD1 (5 bases). Looked up from germline, CDR1 is SQVTM and CDR2 is ANQGSEA. V lost 4 bases, J lost 9 bases, and 21 bases lay in between. The CDR3 sequence is 14 residues long. CDR3: CSVAGYSNILSYTF. CDR3 DNA: TGCAGCGTTGCAGGGTATTCCAATATTCTGAGCTACACCTTC.

The table lists this clonotype with many counts. The gene calls are TRBV5-1 and TRBJ1-4, with D possibly TRBD1 on 5 matching bases. The CDR3 loop spans 14 amino acids. Germline V gene lookup returns CDR1 SGHRS and CDR2 YFSETQ. The germline V and J ends were trimmed by 3 bases and 10 bases, with 16 bases remaining between them. The CDR3 nucleotides read TGCGCCAGCAGCTCGGGACCTACAGGAAGAAAACTGTTTTTT. This encodes CASSSGPTGRKLFF.

This clonotype appeared many times. The V call is TRBV12-5, the J call TRBJ2-7; D gene uncertain. V was clipped by 3 bases and J by 6 bases, with 9 bases between them. From germline, CDR1 is LGHNT and CDR2 FRNRAP. The CDR3 loop spans 12 amino acids. This CDR3 is CASGFESGEQYF. Here the CDR3 DNA reads TGTGCTAGTGGTTTTGAGTCGGGCGAGCAGTACTTC. Drawing the rest from reference TRBV12-5 and TRBJ2-7, the complete variable domain is DARVTQTPRHKVTEMGQEVTMRCQPILGHNTVFWYRQTMMQGLELLAYFRNRAPLDDSGMPKDRFSAEMPDATLATLKIQPSEPRDSAVYFCASGFESGEQYFGPGTRLTVT.

This clonotype was seen ten or more times. The chain joins TRBV7-9 to TRBJ2-7; D perhaps matches TRBD1 (6 bases). Looked up from germline, CDR1 is SEHNR and CDR2 is FQNEAQ (reference sequence). Trimming took off 5 bases at V and 0 bases at J, with 14 bases between the two ends. The CDR3 covers 15 residues. DNA of the CDR3: TGTGCCAGCAGCAAAGCTGACAGGAACTCCTACGAGCAGTACTTC. Translating it yields CASSKADRNSYEQYF. Drawing the rest from reference TRBV7-9 and TRBJ2-7, the complete variable domain is DTGVSQNPRHKITKRGQNVTFRCDPISEHNRLYWYRQTLGQGPEFLTYFQNEAQLEKSRLLSDRFSAERPKGSFSTLEIQRTEQGDSAMYLCASSKADRNSYEQYFGPGTRLTVT.

This clonotype was counted many times. The genes are TRBV11-3 and TRBJ1-1; 7 positions agree with TRBD1. Germline CDR1 SGHNT, CDR2 YENEEA. The length of the CDR3 is 15 residues. Trimming took 6 bases from V and 2 from J; bases not matched to a gene: 9. CDR3 nucleotides: TGTGCCAGCAGAACCCGGGACAGTAGAAACACTGAAGCTTTCTTT. Its translation: CASRTRDSRNTEAFF.

There are many counts of this clonotype. The gene calls are TRBV6-1 and TRBJ2-7; D ambiguous. CDR1 and CDR2 (germline): MNHNS, SASEGT. Trimming shortened V by 6 bases and J by 4 bases, and 16 bases separated the two germline ends. The length of the CDR3 is 14 residues. CDR3: CASSSTPGHYEQYF. The CDR3 DNA reads as TGTGCCAGCAGCTCGACCCCAGGCCATTACGAGCAGTACTTC.

This clonotype was recorded at least ten times. The J gene is TRBJ1-1, the V gene TRBV6-2 or TRBV6-3; D remains unclear. From germline, CDR1 is MNHEY and CDR2 SVGEGT. The CDR3 runs 15 residues. The V end was cut by 6 bases, the J end by 1 base, with 15 bases between. CDR3 nucleotides: TGTGCCAGCAGAATAGGGCCTCGACAGAACACTGAAGCTTTCTTT. Translating it yields CASRIGPRQNTEAFF.

This clonotype showed up many times. This chain links TRBV7-9 with TRBJ1-2; 7 bases line up with TRBD1. Trimming removed 5 bases from V and 8 bases from J; junction bases left unmatched: 8. The CDR3 runs to 13 residues. CDR1 is SEHNR, CDR2 FQNEAQ, per germline (reference sequence). The CDR3 DNA follows: TGTGCCAGCAGCCAAGGGAACAGGGGAGGCTACACCTTC. It codes for CASSQGNRGGYTF. The full variable domain, in which reference TRBV7-9 and TRBJ1-2 provide the parts outside the CDR3, is DTGVSQNPRHKITKRGQNVTFRCDPISEHNRLYWYRQTLGQGPEFLTYFQNEAQLEKSRLLSDRFSAERPKGSFSTLEIQRTEQGDSAMYLCASSQGNRGGYTFGSGTRLTVV.

This chain uses TRBV12-3 or TRBV12-4 with TRBJ1-1, with D possibly being TRBD1 (6 bases). V dropped 8 bases and J dropped 3 bases, with 16 bases sitting between them. The CDR3 has 14 residues. CDR3 nucleotides: TGTGCCAGCGGACTAGGACAGACACACACTGAAGCTTTCTTT. Translating gives CASGLGQTHTEAFF.

This clonotype occurred many times. This chain uses TRBV7-2 with TRBJ2-3, with 7 nucleotides matching TRBD2. Germline trimming cut 7 bases from V and 4 bases from J; bases unmatched to any gene: 14. CDR1 is SGHTA, CDR2 FQGNSA, per germline. The length of the CDR3 is 16 residues. CDR3 DNA sequence: TGTGCCAGCACCCTCCAGACGGGAGGTGGCGCAGATACGCAGTATTTT. Amino acids: CASTLQTGGGADTQYF.

The gene calls are TRBV7-8 and TRBJ1-5; TRBD1 is a possible D gene (6 bases). The CDR3 has 15 amino acids. Germline-derived CDR1 and CDR2 are SGHVS and FQNEAQ. Trimming shortened V by 5 bases and J by 6 bases, and 17 bases separated the two germline ends. In nucleotides, the CDR3 is TGTGCCAGCAGCGCTCACAGGGTGGGGAGTCAGCCCCAGCATTTT. This gives the protein CASSAHRVGSQPQHF.

In the case of this clonotype: It may be a read error: a sequence one base away is much more abundant. The chain links TRBV9 to TRBJ1-6; 8 nucleotides align to TRBD1. CDR3 length: 16 residues. Unmatched junction bases numbered 7, after V lost 2 bases and J lost 6 bases. The germline V gene encodes CDR1 SGDLS and CDR2 YYNGEE. The CDR3 sequence is CASSVDRTGINSPLHF. CDR3 nucleotide sequence: TGTGCCAGCAGCGTGGACAGGACAGGGATTAATTCACCCCTCCACTTT.